These 7 T cell receptor beta chains were sequenced from one sample in a study of T cell responses to AZD1222 COVID-19 vaccine. Profiled with immunoSEQ multiplex PCR; TCRdb holds only in-frame clones, not every one. The data show about 130,000 clones, with 89% seen just once and 1.5% to 1.9% held by the top ten. This material consisted of peripheral blood, taken on day 0 of AZD1222 vaccination. These receptors came from an adult in good health.

This clone was seen more than once but under ten times. The chain links TRBV24-1 to TRBJ2-1, with TRBD2 as a possible D gene (5 bases). The germline gives CDR1 KGHDR, CDR2 SFDVKD. This CDR3 comprises 13 residues. V was cut by 8 bases and J by 6 bases, with 13 bases left in between. In nucleotides, the CDR3 is TGTGCCACCACTTCGGCTAGCTCCAATGAGCAGTTCTTC. It specifies CATTSASSNEQFF.

This chain uses TRBV6-5 with TRBJ2-3; no clear D gene. V gave up 2 bases and J gave up 6 bases, with 18 bases separating them. Germline CDR1 MNHEY, CDR2 SVGAGI. The CDR3 covers 16 residues. The CDR3 reads CASSYLQLAPRDTQYF. The CDR3 nucleotides are TGTGCCAGCAGTTACCTCCAATTAGCCCCTCGGGATACGCAGTATTTT.

This clone occurred a few times. Other DNA sequences in the sample encode the same CDR3. The chain joins TRBV5-4 to TRBJ2-7, with TRBD2 matching over 11 bases. The CDR3 extends over 15 amino acids. Germline V gene lookup returns CDR1 SGHNT and CDR2 YYREEE (reference sequence). The ends lost 3 bases at V and 1 base at J; junction bases unmatched: 3. The CDR3 DNA follows: TGTGCCAGCAGCTACTTAGCGGGAGGGTCCTACGAGCAGTACTTC. The encoded protein is CASSYLAGGSYEQYF.

This chain links TRBV3-1 (or the pseudogene TRBV3-2) with TRBJ2-5, with D possibly being TRBD2 (6 bases). The CDR3 spans 18 residues. V lost 5 bases and J 2 bases, leaving 24 bases between the germline ends. Per the germline V gene, CDR1 is LGHDT and CDR2 is YNNKEL (reference sequence). CDR3 amino acids: CASSKGATSGGTQETQYF. The CDR3 nucleotides read TGTGCCAGCAGCAAAGGCGCCACTTCTGGCGGGACTCAAGAGACCCAGTACTTC.

The CDR3 bases are TGCAGCGCTTCGGGACTGACTAGCACAGATACGCAGTATTTT. As protein: CSASGLTSTDTQYF. The rearrangement joins TRBV29-1 to TRBJ2-3, with D possibly TRBD2 on 6 matching bases. Germline V gene lookup returns CDR1 SQVTM and CDR2 ANQGSEA. The CDR3 has 14 amino acids. The V gene lost 7 bases and the J gene lost 0 bases, with 14 bases spanning the gap.

The V and J genes are TRBV11-2 and TRBJ1-6; D not resolved. Germline CDR1 reads SGHAT; CDR2 reads FQNNGV. V was shortened by 5 bases and J by 13 bases, with 15 bases between the two germline ends. This CDR3 has 13 amino acids. For the CDR3, the DNA is TGTGCCAGCAGCCTAGGACTGTTTGGCCCCCTCCACTTT. Translated, it gives CASSLGLFGPLHF.

This rearrangement joins TRBV19 to TRBJ2-7; maybe TRBD1 (6 bases). V lost 3 bases to trimming and J lost 3 bases, with 15 bases between them. Germline CDR1 LNHDA, CDR2 SQIVND (reference sequence). CDR3 length: 15 residues. This chain's CDR3 is CASSIPQGLLYEQYF. The CDR3 nucleotides are TGTGCCAGTAGTATCCCACAGGGTCTACTCTACGAGCAGTACTTC.